The 25 T cell receptor beta chains below come from one sample, sequenced in a study of cytomegalovirus exposure and HLA in healthy donors. PCR was performed using 60 Vbeta and 13 Jbeta primers. Here immunoSEQ multiplex PCR was the method, and the copy in TCRdb shows in-frame clones only, minus some. The table records under 150,000 clones, about three quarters of them present only once. Sequenced input: PBMCs. These receptors all stem from a male donor in good health and CMV-seropositive.

The chain joins TRBV27 to TRBJ1-5, with unresolved D. The CDR3 spans 14 residues. Trimming took 2 bases from V and 3 from J, leaving 8 bases between them. Germline values: CDR1 MNHEY, CDR2 SMNVEV (reference sequence). In DNA, the CDR3 is TGTGCCAGCAGTTTAGTGGGCTACAATCAGCCCCAGCATTTT. Translation gives CASSLVGYNQPQHF.

V is TRBV7-8 and J is TRBJ1-5, with D perhaps TRBD1 (5 bases). The CDR3 contains 15 residues. Germline values: CDR1 SGHVS, CDR2 FQNEAQ. With 6 bases removed from V and 1 base from J, the gap between germline ends came to 13 bases. The CDR3 coding sequence is TGTGCCAGCAGGGAGGGACGCTTGAGCAATCAGCCCCAGCATTTT. Its protein product is CASREGRLSNQPQHF.

V is TRBV11-3 and J is TRBJ2-5; D is possibly TRBD1 (5 bases). This CDR3 is 15 amino acids long. Trimming removed 2 bases at V and 1 base at J, with 11 bases between. Germline V gene sequence: CDR1 SGHNT, CDR2 YENEEA. The CDR3 DNA reads TGTGCCAGCAGCTTATCGCAGGGCGGCCAAGAGACCCAGTACTTC. Translated: CASSLSQGGQETQYF.

The V and J genes are TRBV19 and TRBJ1-2; D remains unclear. The CDR3 has 17 amino acids. V was shortened by 4 bases and J by 5 bases, with 23 bases between the two germline ends. Per germline, CDR1 LNHDA and CDR2 SQIVND (reference sequence). This chain's CDR3 is CASSTDSTTLGIYGYTF. The CDR3 region has the DNA TGTGCCAGTAGTACGGACTCCACCACCTTGGGGATATATGGCTACACCTTC.

This clone rates as medium-sized (0.01 to 0.1%). The rearrangement links TRBV5-1 to TRBJ1-1; D unclear. Germline V gives CDR1 SGHRS, CDR2 YFSETQ. The CDR3 loop spans 15 amino acids. Trimming stripped 0 bases from V and 3 bases from J, with 12 bases between. CDR3 coding DNA: TGCGCCAGCAGCTTGGGTAATAACGGGGACACTGAAGCTTTCTTT. Its translation: CASSLGNNGDTEAFF.

The chain recombines TRBV5-4 with TRBJ2-3; 7 bases are shared with TRBD1. The CDR3 is made up of 15 amino acids. Germline assignment: CDR1 SGHNT and CDR2 YYREEE (reference sequence). V lost 4 bases, J lost 1 base, and 6 bases stayed unmatched. The CDR3: CASSLTGVGTDTQYF. In DNA, the CDR3 is TGTGCCAGCAGCCTAACAGGGGTAGGCACAGATACGCAGTATTTT.

CDR3 nucleotides: TGTGCCAGCCGGGGGAATCAGCCCCAGCATTTT. Amino acid sequence: CASRGNQPQHF. The chain recombines TRBV5-4 with TRBJ1-5; D possibly corresponds to TRBD1 (5 bases). The CDR3 consists of 11 residues. V was shortened by 7 bases and J by 4 bases, with 6 bases between the two germline ends. CDR1 and CDR2 from the germline V gene are SGHNT and YYREEE (reference sequence).

The chain links TRBV5-1 to TRBJ2-5, with 10 bases lining up with TRBD1. The CDR3 is 17 amino acids. The J segment lost 2 bases and the V segment lost 1 base, leaving 8 bases of the junction unmatched. CDR1 and CDR2 from the germline V gene are SGHRS and YFSETQ. The CDR3 loop is CASSLTPGQGSQETQYF. The DNA of the CDR3 is TGCGCCAGCAGCTTGACCCCGGGACAGGGGTCACAAGAGACCCAGTACTTC.

The rearrangement links TRBV7-2 to TRBJ2-7, with D possibly being TRBD2 (6 bases). Germline-derived CDR1 and CDR2 are SGHTA and FQGNSA. V lost 9 bases and J 3 bases, leaving 15 bases between the germline ends. This CDR3 contains 13 residues. CDR3 nucleotide sequence: TGTGCCAGTCGGGAGACCTATAACTACGAGCAGTACTTC. Its protein is CASRETYNYEQYF.

The genes are TRBV25-1 and TRBJ1-5; 7 positions agree with TRBD1. Germline-derived CDR1 and CDR2 are MGHDK and SYGVNS. This CDR3 spans 17 amino acids. V was pared by 4 bases and J by 0 bases, with 9 bases of the junction left unmatched. CDR3 DNA sequence: TGTGCCAGCAGTGGTCCTGAGGACAGGAATAGCAATCAGCCCCAGCATTTT. Translating it yields CASSGPEDRNSNQPQHF.

The chain combines TRBV7-2 with TRBJ2-3, with D possibly TRBD1 on 6 matching bases. CDR1 is SGHTA and CDR2 is FQGNSA in the germline V gene. Trimming removed 5 bases at V and 4 bases at J, with 13 bases between. The CDR3 is 14 amino acids. For the CDR3, the DNA is TGTGCCAGCAGCATCCTGGACAGCTCAGATACGCAGTATTTT. Its protein is CASSILDSSDTQYF.

V usage is TRBV4-1 and J usage is TRBJ2-7; D possibly corresponds to TRBD1 (5 bases). The CDR3 spans 14 residues. CDR1 and CDR2 from the germline V gene are MGHRA and YSYEKL. Trimming stripped 1 base from V and 1 base from J, with 8 bases between. Here the CDR3 DNA reads TGCGCCAGCAGCCAAGGGACACCATCCTACGAGCAGTACTTC. Amino acids: CASSQGTPSYEQYF.

V usage is TRBV27 and J usage is TRBJ1-2, with 9 bases matching TRBD1. The CDR3 has 15 amino acids. Germline V gene data show CDR1 as MNHEY and CDR2 as SMNVEV (reference sequence). The V gene end was trimmed by 5 bases and the J gene end by 1 base; junction bases not matched to a gene: 5. The CDR3 reads CASSGTGLLNYGYTF. The CDR3 bases are TGTGCCAGCAGTGGGACAGGGTTACTTAACTATGGCTACACCTTC.

The rearrangement links TRBV5-5 to TRBJ1-6, with D possibly matching TRBD1 (6 bases). Germline loops: CDR1 SGHKS, CDR2 YYEKEE (reference sequence). The CDR3 runs 14 residues. The V gene lost 0 bases and the J gene lost 8 bases, with 9 bases spanning the gap. The CDR3 is CASSLDRADSPLHF. CDR3 DNA sequence: TGTGCCAGCAGCTTGGACAGGGCCGATTCACCCCTCCACTTT. Full variable domain (remainder filled in from reference TRBV5-5 and TRBJ1-6): DAGVTQSPTHLIKTRGQQVTLRCSPISGHKSVSWYQQVLGQGPQFIFQYYEKEERGRGNFPDRFSARQFPNYSSELNVNALLLGDSALYLCASSLDRADSPLHFGNGTRLTVT.

The V call is TRBV5-4, the J call TRBJ2-1; 11 nucleotides line up with TRBD2. With 4 bases clipped from V and 0 bases from J, the junction kept 3 bases outside the gene matches. Germline V gene sequence: CDR1 SGHNT, CDR2 YYREEE (reference sequence). The CDR3 is made up of 16 amino acids. The CDR3 nucleotides are TGTGCCAGCAGCGGGGGGACTAGCGGCTCCTACAATGAGCAGTTCTTC. Amino acid sequence: CASSGGTSGSYNEQFF.

The genes are TRBV27 and TRBJ1-5, with TRBD1 identical over 9 bases. The CDR3 totals 16 residues. Germline V gene data show CDR1 as MNHEY and CDR2 as SMNVEV (reference sequence). J gave up 5 bases and V 5 bases, and 10 bases lay outside the gene matches. CDR3 DNA sequence: TGTGCCAGCAGTACGACTACAGGGGGCGGCTATCAGCCCCAGCATTTT. Its protein is CASSTTTGGGYQPQHF.

For this clone: One junction end disagrees with the germline gene, perhaps due to a read error. The chain joins TRBV7-7 to TRBJ2-2, with 10 bases lining up with TRBD1. This CDR3 is 15 amino acids long. Germline values: CDR1 SSHAT, CDR2 FNYEAQ (reference sequence). The CDR3 sequence: CASSIGTGDTGELFF. The CDR3 DNA sequence: TGTGCTAGCAGCATCGGGACAGGGGACACCGGGGAGCTGTTTTTT.

This clone was counted once. The chain carries TRBV11-2 and TRBJ1-4; tentatively, D is TRBD1 (6 bases). CDR1 is SGHAT, CDR2 FQNNGV, per germline. CDR3 length: 13 residues. Deletions cut 5 bases from V and 8 bases from J, with 12 bases between. The DNA of the CDR3 is TGTGCCAGCAGCCCACAGGGTACAGAAAAACTGTTTTTT. It translates to CASSPQGTEKLFF.

The chain recombines TRBV19 with TRBJ2-7; the D is unclear. Germline V gene lookup returns CDR1 LNHDA and CDR2 SQIVND (reference sequence). V was pared by 3 bases and J by 3 bases, with 9 bases between. The CDR3 is 13 amino acids. The chain's CDR3 is CASSMLAHYEQYF. CDR3 nucleotide sequence: TGTGCCAGTAGTATGTTGGCTCACTACGAGCAGTACTTC.

The CDR3 DNA reads TGTGCCAGCGGGCGTCAGCCCCAGCATTTT. Translated: CASGRQPQHF. The chain has TRBV28 and TRBJ1-5; the D is unclear. The CDR3 extends over 10 amino acids. Deletions cut 8 bases from V and 6 bases from J, with 5 bases between. Germline V lookup: CDR1 MDHEN, CDR2 SYDVKM.

The gene calls are TRBV5-4 and TRBJ2-7; possibly TRBD1 for D (5 bases). The V gene's germline CDR1 is SGHNT and CDR2 YYREEE (reference sequence). V lost 5 bases and J 11 bases, leaving 17 bases between the germline ends. CDR3 size: 12 residues. CDR3 protein: CASSLTQGREYF. In nucleotides, the CDR3 is TGTGCCAGCAGTTTGACCCAGGGTAGGGAGTACTTC.

The J gene is TRBJ2-7, the V gene TRBV9; 8 bases are shared with TRBD2. The CDR3 is made up of 14 amino acids. V lost 2 bases and J lost 5; bases outside the gene matches: 6. Germline lookup yields CDR1 SGDLS and CDR2 YYNGEE. CDR3 amino acids: CASSVGGGSNEQYF. Here the CDR3 DNA reads TGTGCCAGCAGCGTCGGCGGGGGGTCCAACGAGCAGTACTTC.

This sequence joins TRBV7-3 and TRBJ2-7; maybe TRBD2 (5 bases). CDR1 and CDR2 (germline): SGHTA, FQGTGA. This CDR3 has 13 residues. The ends were cut back, 1 base at V and 6 bases at J, with 10 bases in the middle. The CDR3 DNA reads TGTGCCAGCAGCTTAAAGGGAGAGGGCGAGCAGTACTTC. It yields the protein CASSLKGEGEQYF.

This clone was seen a single time. V and J are TRBV10-2 and TRBJ2-5, with TRBD2 matching 8 bases. The J call is in doubt because the DNA end fits TRBJ2-7 better. There are 12 residues in the CDR3. Per the germline V gene, CDR1 is WSHSY and CDR2 is SAAADI. Written as DNA, the CDR3 is TGCGCCAGCACCTATAGCGGGGACGAGCAGTACTTC. Translated, it gives CASTYSGDEQYF.

The chain recombines TRBV27 with TRBJ2-7; perhaps TRBD2 as D (5 bases). CDR1 is MNHEY, CDR2 SMNVEV, per germline (reference sequence). V lost 5 bases, J lost 0 bases, and 11 bases lay in between. This CDR3 region has 14 residues. CDR3 sequence reads: CASSSNGLSYEQYF. The CDR3 nucleotides read TGTGCCAGCAGTAGTAACGGACTCTCCTACGAGCAGTACTTC.